Reported below is one TCR beta chain. The data derive from a study of blood T cell repertoires in COVID-19. Study-level background: Specimens from acute and convalescent COVID-19 originated in the United States, Italy and Spain. PBMCs, B-cell-depleted T cells, or T cells provided the cDNA or gDNA that made up the material.

Authors' data handling: Scientists estimated how many nucleated cells there were by amplifying reference gene primers. The repertoire was sequenced with immunoSEQ multiplex PCR; TCRdb's copy has only in-frame clones and lacks some. That table furnishes V, J and clone size, whereas the DNA furnished D and trimming. The sample shows around 200,000 clones, about nine tenths of them seen only once. The CDR3 is made up of 13 amino acids. Trimming cost V 9 bases and J 5 bases, with 16 bases left between them. Germline V lookup: CDR1 LNHNV, CDR2 YYDKDF (reference sequence). The origin of this receptor is a man between 18 and 35 years old with active or convalescent COVID-19. The V and J genes are TRBV15 and TRBJ2-5, with D possibly TRBD2 on 6 matching bases. What was sequenced was peripheral blood. CDR3 sequence (DNA): TGTGCCACGCCCGGGGGTAGGATGGAGACCCAGTACTTC. This translates into CATPGGRMETQYF.